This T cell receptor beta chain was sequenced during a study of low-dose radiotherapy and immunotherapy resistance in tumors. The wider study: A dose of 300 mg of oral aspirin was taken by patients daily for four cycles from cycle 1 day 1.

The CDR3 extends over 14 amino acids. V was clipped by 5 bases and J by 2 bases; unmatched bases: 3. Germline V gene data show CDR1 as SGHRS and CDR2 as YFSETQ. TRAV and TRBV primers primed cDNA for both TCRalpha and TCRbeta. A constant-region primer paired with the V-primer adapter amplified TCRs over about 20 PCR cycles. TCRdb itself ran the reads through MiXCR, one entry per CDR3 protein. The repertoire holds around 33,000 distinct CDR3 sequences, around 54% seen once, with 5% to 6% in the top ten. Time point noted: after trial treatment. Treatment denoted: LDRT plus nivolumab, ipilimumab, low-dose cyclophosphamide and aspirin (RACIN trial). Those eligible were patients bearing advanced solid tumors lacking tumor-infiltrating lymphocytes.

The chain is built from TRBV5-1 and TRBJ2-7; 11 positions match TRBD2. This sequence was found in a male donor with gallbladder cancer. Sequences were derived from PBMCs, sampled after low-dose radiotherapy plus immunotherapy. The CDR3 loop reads CASSTSGGPYEQYF. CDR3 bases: TGCGCCAGCAGTACTAGCGGGGGTCCCTACGAGCAGTACTTC.